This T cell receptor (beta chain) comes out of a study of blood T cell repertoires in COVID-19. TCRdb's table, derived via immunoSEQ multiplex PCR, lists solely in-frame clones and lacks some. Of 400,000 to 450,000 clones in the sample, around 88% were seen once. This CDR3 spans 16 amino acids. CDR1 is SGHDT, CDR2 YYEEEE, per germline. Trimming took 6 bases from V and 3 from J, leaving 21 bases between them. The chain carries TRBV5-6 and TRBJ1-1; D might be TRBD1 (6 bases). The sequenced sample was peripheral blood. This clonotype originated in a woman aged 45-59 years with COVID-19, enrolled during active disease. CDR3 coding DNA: TGTGCCAGCACCCCCTATGGGGGGGCACTGGACACTGAAGCTTTCTTT. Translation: CASTPYGGALDTEAFF.